This TCR beta chain was sequenced during a study of early T cells in non-severe SARS-CoV-2 infection. Study-wide points: Database matching using VDJdb favored anti-spike CD8 responses, with private and CD4 specificities left missing.

Each single cDNA molecule received a unique molecular identifier. TCRdb re-called the 5' RACE reads through MiXCR, storing one row per CDR3 protein. The sample shows tens of thousands of distinct CDR3 sequences, over 5% of them seen only once. The CDR3 sequence is 14 residues long. V lost 1 base and J lost 1, with 8 bases in between. Germline CDR1 is LGHDT and CDR2 is YNNKEL (reference sequence). With respect to this clonotype: What it binds is unknown.

The sample comprised whole blood. This clonotype was obtained from an adult who was a healthcare worker with PCR-confirmed SARS-CoV-2 infection or an uninfected control (not recorded which). The rearrangement uses TRBV3-1 and TRBJ2-7; D is uncertain. The CDR3 spells CASSQGVSSYEQYF. Here the CDR3 DNA reads TGTGCCAGCAGCCAAGGGGTCTCTTCCTACGAGCAGTACTTC.